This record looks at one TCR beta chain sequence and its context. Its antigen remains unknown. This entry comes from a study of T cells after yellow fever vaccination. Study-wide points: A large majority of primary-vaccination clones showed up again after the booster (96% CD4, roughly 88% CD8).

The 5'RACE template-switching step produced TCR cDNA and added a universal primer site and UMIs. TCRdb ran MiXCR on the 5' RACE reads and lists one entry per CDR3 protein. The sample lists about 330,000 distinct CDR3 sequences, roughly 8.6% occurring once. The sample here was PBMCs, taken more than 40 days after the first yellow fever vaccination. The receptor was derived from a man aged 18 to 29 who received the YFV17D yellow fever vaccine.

The DNA of the CDR3 is TGTGCCAGCAGTTTACCCGGGGGGAGCACAGATACGCAGTATTTT. Protein sequence: CASSLPGGSTDTQYF. The J gene is TRBJ2-3, the V gene TRBV6-5; 7 bases align to TRBD2. V lost 4 bases and J lost 0; bases outside the gene matches: 4. This CDR3 region has 15 residues. The germline V gene has CDR1 MNHEY and CDR2 SVGAGI.